This T cell receptor beta chain was captured by sequencing in a study of long-term antiretroviral therapy in people with HIV. The CDR3 runs 12 residues. Germline CDR1 and CDR2: LNHDA and SQIVND (reference sequence). Deletions cut 4 bases from V and 6 bases from J, with 9 bases between. Study results and limitations: The study found narrower CDR3 length ranges in HIV repertoires than in controls. Clones that expanded before ART (that is, prior to treatment) dominated the repertoire at all time points. Possibly under older ART regimens, blood was drawn between about 2003 and 2018.

The run of the v3.0 immunoSEQ assay was at survey level. The repertoire was sequenced with immunoSEQ multiplex PCR; TCRdb's copy has only in-frame clones and lacks some. The data show tens of thousands of clones, about 83% seen once. Concerning this clone itself: The antigen remains undetermined.

The chain joins TRBV19 to TRBJ1-1, with D possibly TRBD1 on 6 matching bases. The sequence was obtained from a man in his forties or fifties with HIV. This sample comprised unsorted PBMCs, obtained 4.7 to 5 years after starting antiretroviral therapy. The CDR3 region is CASSRGAAEAFF. CDR3 DNA: TGTGCCAGTAGTAGGGGGGCTGCTGAAGCTTTCTTT.